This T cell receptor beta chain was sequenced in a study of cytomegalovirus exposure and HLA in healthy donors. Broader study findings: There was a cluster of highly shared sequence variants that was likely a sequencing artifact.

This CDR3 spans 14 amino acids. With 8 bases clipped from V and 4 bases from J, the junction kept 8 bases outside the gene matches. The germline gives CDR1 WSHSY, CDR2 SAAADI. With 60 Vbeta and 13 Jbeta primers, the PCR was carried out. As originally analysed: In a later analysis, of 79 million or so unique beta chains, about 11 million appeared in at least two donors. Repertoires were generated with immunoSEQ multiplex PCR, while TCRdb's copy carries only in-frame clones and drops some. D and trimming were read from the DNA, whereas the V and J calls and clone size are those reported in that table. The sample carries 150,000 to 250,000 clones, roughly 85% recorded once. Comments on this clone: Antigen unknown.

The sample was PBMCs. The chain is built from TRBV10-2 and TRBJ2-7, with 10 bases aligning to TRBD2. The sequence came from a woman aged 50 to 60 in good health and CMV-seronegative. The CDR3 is CASQIAGGKYEQYF. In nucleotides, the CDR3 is TGCGCCAGCCAGATAGCGGGAGGAAAGTACGAGCAGTACTTC.